The source of this TCR beta chain is a study of immune characterization of retroperitoneal liposarcoma. TCRdb used MiXCR to reprocess the PCR reads, holding one entry per CDR3 protein. This sample carries approximately 11,000 distinct CDR3 sequences, roughly 22% of them seen once, and the ten largest clones take about 8.9%. This clonotype came up many times. The specimen sequenced was blood. The sequence came from a female donor with retroperitoneal liposarcoma.

The CDR3 coding sequence is TGTGCCAGCAGTTTTTCTAGCGGGGGATACAATGAGCAGTTCTTC. This sequence encodes CASSFSSGGYNEQFF. This chain connects TRBV12-3 or TRBV12-4 to TRBJ2-1, with 10 bases fitting TRBD2. This CDR3 has 15 residues. V gave up 3 bases and J gave up 4 bases; unmatched junction bases: 3.